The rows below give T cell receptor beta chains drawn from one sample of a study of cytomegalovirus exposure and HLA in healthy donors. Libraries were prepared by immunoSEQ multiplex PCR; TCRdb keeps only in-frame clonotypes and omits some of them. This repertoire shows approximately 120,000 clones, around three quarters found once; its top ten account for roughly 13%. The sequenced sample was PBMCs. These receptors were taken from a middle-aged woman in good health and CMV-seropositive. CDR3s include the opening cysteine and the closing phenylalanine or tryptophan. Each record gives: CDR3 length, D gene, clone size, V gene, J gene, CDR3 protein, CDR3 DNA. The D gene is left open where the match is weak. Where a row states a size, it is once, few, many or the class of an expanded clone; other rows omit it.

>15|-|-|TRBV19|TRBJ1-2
CASTFASGPNYGYTF
TGTGCCAGTACTTTTGCGTCAGGGCCTAACTATGGCTACACCTTC
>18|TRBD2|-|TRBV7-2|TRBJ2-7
CASSSRGLAGGPSYEQYF
TGTGCCAGCAGCTCGAGGGGACTAGCGGGAGGGCCTTCCTACGAGCAGTACTTC
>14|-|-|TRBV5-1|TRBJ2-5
CASSFQAAQETQYF
TGCGCCAGCAGCTTTCAGGCAGCCCAAGAGACCCAGTACTTC
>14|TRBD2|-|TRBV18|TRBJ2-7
CASSPLGTSDEQYF
TGTGCCAGCTCACCACTCGGGACTAGCGACGAGCAGTACTTC
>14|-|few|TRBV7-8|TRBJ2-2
CASSSRQNTGELFF
TGTGCCAGCAGCTCCAGACAAAACACCGGGGAGCTGTTTTTT
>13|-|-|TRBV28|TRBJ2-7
CASSFEEAHEQYF
TGTGCCAGCAGTTTCGAGGAGGCCCACGAGCAGTACTTC
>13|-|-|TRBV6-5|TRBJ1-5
CASTDRPNQPQHF
TGTGCCAGCACTGACAGGCCCAATCAGCCCCAGCATTTT
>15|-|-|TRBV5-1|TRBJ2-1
CASSPRGQINNEQFF
TGCGCCAGCAGCCCTCGCGGGCAAATTAACAATGAGCAGTTCTTC
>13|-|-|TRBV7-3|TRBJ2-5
CASSFRREETQYF
TGTGCCAGCAGCTTCCGCAGGGAAGAGACCCAGTACTTC
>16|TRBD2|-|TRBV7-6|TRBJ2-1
CASSFAGLASGGEQFF
TGTGCCAGCAGCTTCGCGGGACTAGCGTCAGGGGGGGAGCAGTTCTTC
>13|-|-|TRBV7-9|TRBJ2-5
CASSLQGSETQYF
TGTGCCAGCAGCCTACAGGGTTCGGAGACCCAGTACTTC
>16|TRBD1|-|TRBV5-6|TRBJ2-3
CASSVGRQGRTDTQYF
TGTGCCAGCAGCGTAGGACGACAGGGACGCACAGATACGCAGTATTTT
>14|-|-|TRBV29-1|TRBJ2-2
CSVRYGWDTGELFF
TGCAGCGTTAGATACGGGTGGGACACCGGGGAGCTGTTTTTT
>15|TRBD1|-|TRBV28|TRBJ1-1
CASSCGTGEYFEAFF
TGTGCCAGCAGTTGCGGGACAGGTGAGTACTTTGAAGCTTTCTTT
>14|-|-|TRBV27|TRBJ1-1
CASSFTGKNTEAFF
TGTGCCAGCAGTTTCACCGGGAAGAACACTGAAGCTTTCTTT
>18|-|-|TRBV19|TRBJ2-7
CASRDSGRGTGTSYEQYF
TGTGCCAGTAGGGACAGCGGGAGAGGGACAGGGACTTCCTACGAGCAGTACTTC